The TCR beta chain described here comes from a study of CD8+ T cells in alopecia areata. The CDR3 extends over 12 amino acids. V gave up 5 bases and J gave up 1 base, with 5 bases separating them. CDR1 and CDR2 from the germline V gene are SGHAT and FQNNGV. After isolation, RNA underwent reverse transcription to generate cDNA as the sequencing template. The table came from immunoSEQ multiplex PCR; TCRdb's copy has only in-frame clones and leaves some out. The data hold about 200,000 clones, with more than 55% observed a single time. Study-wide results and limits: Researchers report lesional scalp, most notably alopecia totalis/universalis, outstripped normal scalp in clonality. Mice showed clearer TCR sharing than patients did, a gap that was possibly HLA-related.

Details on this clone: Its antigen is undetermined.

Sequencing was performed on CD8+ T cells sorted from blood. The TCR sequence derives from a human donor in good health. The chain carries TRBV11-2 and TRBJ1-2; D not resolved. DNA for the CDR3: TGTGCCAGCAGCAATCTTAACTATGGCTACACCTTC. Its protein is CASSNLNYGYTF.